The subject of this entry is one T cell receptor beta chain. The antigen remains unidentified. It was with a sample-barcoded 5' primer and a J-beta primer mix that a second PCR of about 6 to 12 cycles was run. A template-switch adaptor containing 12 random nucleotides labeled each cDNA molecule. A minimum of 2.5 million CDR3-containing paired-end reads was obtained for each sample. Each CDR3 protein is one row after TCRdb ran MiXCR on the 5' RACE reads. Of around 1.5 million distinct CDR3 sequences in the sample, almost 35% were seen once. Every participating donor contributed 8 to 10 milliliters of peripheral blood through a draw. These data originate in a study of blood T cells in healthy people across ages. With V trimmed by 4 bases and J by 1 base, 6 bases remained unmatched. Germline values: CDR1 SGHDT, CDR2 YYEEEE. The CDR3 length is 18 residues. Broader study findings: Correlation between TCR beta diversity and naive T cell percentage was strong.

Source material: blood. V and J are TRBV5-6 and TRBJ2-1; 15 bases are a match to TRBD2. This TCR derives from a woman aged 25 to 39 in good health. CDR3 loop: CASSPRTSGGASYNEQFF. CDR3 coding DNA: TGTGCCAGCAGCCCAAGGACTAGCGGGGGGGCTTCCTACAATGAGCAGTTCTTC. Based on the CDR3 plus reference TRBV5-6 and TRBJ2-1, the full variable domain is DAGVTQSPTHLIKTRGQQVTLRCSPKSGHDTVSWYQQALGQGPQFIFQYYEEEERQRGNFPDRFSGHQFPNYSSELNVNALLLGDSALYLCASSPRTSGGASYNEQFFGPGTRLTVL.